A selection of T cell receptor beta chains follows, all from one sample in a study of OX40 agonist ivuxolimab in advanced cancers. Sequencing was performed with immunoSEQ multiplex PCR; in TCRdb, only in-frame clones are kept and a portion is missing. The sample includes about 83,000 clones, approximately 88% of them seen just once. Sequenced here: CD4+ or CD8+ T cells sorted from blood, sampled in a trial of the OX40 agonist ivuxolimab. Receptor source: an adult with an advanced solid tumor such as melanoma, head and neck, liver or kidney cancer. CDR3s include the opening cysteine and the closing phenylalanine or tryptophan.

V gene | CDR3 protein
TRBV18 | CASSISREAGFEQYF
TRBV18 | CASSPGQNTEAFF
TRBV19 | CASSRDGYMNTEAFF
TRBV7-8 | CASSLQGYSTDTQYF
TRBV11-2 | CASSLVLAEQYF
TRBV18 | CASSLQGAATNEKLFF
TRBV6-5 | CASRTGALYEQYF
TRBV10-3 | CAITPGQGRNTEAFF
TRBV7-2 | CASTIQAGGLYGYTF
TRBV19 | CASSKGDNSFYEQYF
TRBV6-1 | CASAGTGAIVDTQYF
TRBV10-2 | CASSAPKGETQYF
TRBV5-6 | CASSFRGRVAVEQYF
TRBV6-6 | CASSSTVNTEAFF
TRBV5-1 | CASRLTISGANVLTF
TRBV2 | CASSEWTSGLYNEQFF
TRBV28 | CASMGLYEQYF
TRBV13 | CASSLWGQGFEQFF
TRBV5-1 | CASSLGVNTEAFF
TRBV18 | CASSQGRDTEAFF
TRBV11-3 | CASSLGTAWGNEQFF
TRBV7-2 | CASSLDLGNTIYF
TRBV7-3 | CASSLTRDRADTQYF
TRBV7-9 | CASSLHEGSYEQYF
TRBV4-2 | CASSQVARGLGTEAFF
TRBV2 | CASSQAGGETQYF
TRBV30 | CAWSGLDLEAFF
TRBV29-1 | CSVRGLAGVNEQFF
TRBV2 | CASSGDQGENEQFF